This T cell receptor (beta chain) emerged from a study of multiple sclerosis patients with progressive multifocal leukoencephalopathy. Findings of the study overall: TRBV and TRBJ usage showed no common pattern when PML developed.

As for this clone: What it binds is not known.

Some clones are missing from TCRdb's copy, which holds only in-frame ones; the method was immunoSEQ multiplex PCR. The sample includes approximately 26,000 clones, 88% of them seen just once. Germline assignment: CDR1 MDHEN and CDR2 SYDVKM. Trimming removed 5 bases from V and 0 bases from J, with 11 bases in between. This CDR3 is 15 amino acids long. Time point denoted: before natalizumab initiation. V usage is TRBV28 and J usage is TRBJ2-1; possibly TRBD1 for D (5 bases). This sequence originates from a human donor with multiple sclerosis. The specimen was PBMCs. The CDR3 loop is CASSLRQSSYNEQFF. CDR3 DNA sequence: TGTGCCAGCAGTCTTCGACAGAGCTCCTACAATGAGCAGTTCTTC.